This T cell receptor beta chain was retrieved from a study of blood T cells in healthy people across ages. Then a second PCR, running about 6 to 11 cycles, was carried out with a sample-barcoded 5' primer and a J-beta primer mix. TCRdb passed the 5' RACE reads through MiXCR, listing each CDR3 protein once. The table has hundreds of thousands of distinct CDR3 sequences, roughly 64% seen once. The germline gives CDR1 SQVTM, CDR2 ANQGSEA. The CDR3 is 13 residues long. Sequenced: blood. The receptor's source is a man in his thirties or forties in good health. The J gene is TRBJ2-5, the V gene TRBV29-1; 8 bases fit TRBD1. The J call could be wrong; TRBJ2-7 is a better fit for the DNA end. CDR3 sequence (DNA): TGCAGCGCTGGACAGGGCGGAAGGTTCGAGCAGTACTTC. Translating gives CSAGQGGRFEQYF.